This T cell receptor beta chain emerged from a study of blood T cell repertoires in COVID-19. In the study overall: Researchers got acute and convalescent COVID-19 samples from the United States, Italy and Spain. T cells, B-cell-depleted T cells, or PBMCs provided the cDNA or gDNA that served as material.

Per the original methods: Amplification with reference gene primers provided the estimates of nucleated cell counts. The method was immunoSEQ multiplex PCR; TCRdb's version includes in-frame clones alone and lacks a portion of them. The V and J calls and clone size are taken from that table; D and trimming were inferred from the DNA. The sample holds about 250,000 clones, about 89% seen once. The CDR3 length is 13 residues. With V trimmed by 6 bases and J by 2 bases, 3 bases remained unmatched. CDR1 is MNHEY, CDR2 SVGEGT, per germline. Sequenced input: peripheral blood. The chain couples TRBV6-2 or TRBV6-3 to TRBJ2-5, with 7 bases that match TRBD1. The receptor comes from a man aged 25 to 45 with acute or convalescent COVID-19. In DNA, the CDR3 is TGTGCCAGCAGCTGGGGACAGCAAGAGACCCAGTACTTC. It yields the protein CASSWGQQETQYF.